The T cell receptor (beta chain) under discussion was sequenced for a study of Ad26.COV2.S vaccination and SARS-CoV-2 variants. The V gene lost 10 bases and the J gene lost 9 bases, with 11 bases spanning the gap. Per the germline V gene, CDR1 is SGHDT and CDR2 is YYEEEE. CDR3 length: 9 amino acids. Sample treatment: around 19 received Ad26.COV2.S at low or high dose, single or two shots; about 5 received placebo; per-sample allocation not given. On day 63 after the first injection, vaccine and placebo recipients gave samples. The method was immunoSEQ multiplex PCR; TCRdb's version includes in-frame clones alone and lacks a portion of them. In the table there are more than 300,000 clones, roughly 84% of which are singletons. As regards this clone: Its antigen is unknown.

Points from the study as a whole: Reported post-vaccination CD8+ and CD4+ T cell responses to spike showed substantial breadth.

This chain connects TRBV5-6 to TRBJ2-7, with unresolved D. Here the sequenced sample was peripheral blood, taken in a trial of Ad26.COV2.S vaccine versus placebo. The clonotype was recovered from a person between 18 and 59 years old who received the Ad26.COV2.S COVID-19 vaccine or a placebo. In DNA form, the CDR3 reads TGTGCCGTACGACAAACGCAGTACTTC. This gives the protein CAVRQTQYF.